This T cell receptor beta chain emerged from a study of CD8+CD57+ T cells in acquired aplastic anemia. The TCR beta profiling, which covered VDJ combination and CDR3 sequence, was carried out using genomic DNA as the template. Each CDR3 protein is one row after TCRdb ran MiXCR on the reads. The data hold about 400,000 distinct CDR3 sequences, with 55% to 75% observed a single time. Per the germline V gene, CDR1 is SGHVS and CDR2 is FNYEAQ. The CDR3 loop spans 14 amino acids. Remarks on this clonotype: Sequence at one end of the junction differs from germline and may be a read error.

The chain uses TRBV7-6 and TRBJ2-7; 7 bases line up with TRBD1. Input material: sorted CD4+, CD8+, or CD8+CD57+ T cells (not recorded which) from PBMCs. The source of this sequence is a human donor in good health, serving as a control. The CDR3 region has the DNA TGTGCCAGCAGCGCGACGACAGGGCCCTCCTACGAGCAGTTC. Encoded protein: CASSATTGPSYEQF.